The present TCR beta chain was sequenced within a study of identical twins. The CDR3 sequence is 15 residues long. The V gene lost 1 base and the J gene lost 4 bases, with 13 bases spanning the gap. Germline CDR1 is MNHEY and CDR2 is SMNVEV (reference sequence). Whole-study results and caveats: The degree of excess twin sharing was weaker in beta out-of-frame sequences.

A universal primer site arose from template switching, and cDNA bore unique molecular identifiers. TCRdb recomputed calls from the 5' RACE reads with MiXCR, one row per CDR3 protein. The repertoire consists of 200,000 to 300,000 distinct CDR3 sequences, with approximately 10% occurring once and the leading ten covering 9% to 10%. In this sample, this clonotype turned up many times. Its antigen is unidentified. The rearrangement links TRBV27 to TRBJ1-1; possible D gene TRBD1, 5 bases. The source of this sequence is a man between 50 and 59 years old in good health. Input material: memory T cells sorted from blood. The CDR3 DNA reads TGTGCCAGCAGTTTATGGGCAGGGAAGACCACTGAAGCTTTCTTT. It codes for CASSLWAGKTTEAFF.